The clone carrying this TCR beta chain has just a few counts. Its antigen remains unidentified. These data are taken from a study of breast tumors, draining lymph nodes, adjacent tissues. Study-level findings and limits: Tumors had less TCR diversity than lymph nodes, more than nontumor tissue.

TCRdb passed the multiplex PCR reads through MiXCR, listing each CDR3 protein once. This sample carries over 15,000 distinct CDR3 sequences, around 50% of them seen once, and the ten largest clones take roughly 15%. The ends were cut back, 2 bases at V and 0 bases at J, with 11 bases in the middle. This CDR3 contains 15 residues. Germline V gene lookup returns CDR1 DFQATT and CDR2 SNEGSKA (reference sequence). The sample taken for sequencing was tumor-adjacent breast tissue. The chain links TRBV20-1 to TRBJ2-1; D may be TRBD1 or TRBD2 (5 bases each). The source is a female donor with breast cancer. Some clones in this sample may be carry-over from other donors' samples. CDR3 sequence (DNA): TGCAGTGCTAGACGAGGGGCGAGCTCCTACAATGAGCAGTTCTTC. As protein: CSARRGASSYNEQFF.